This is a list of T cell receptor beta chains from one sample in a study of T cells after yellow fever vaccination. Each CDR3 protein is one row after TCRdb ran MiXCR on the 5' RACE reads. The sample records around 120,000 distinct CDR3 sequences, about 7.8% being singletons. Specimen: CD4+ T cells sorted from PBMCs, collected more than 40 days after the first yellow fever vaccination. These receptors were obtained from a man between 18 and 29 years old who received the YFV17D yellow fever vaccine. CDR3s leave out the opening cysteine and the closing phenylalanine or tryptophan. The D gene is left open where the match is weak.

>-|TRBV7-2
ASSFQPSQETQY
>-|TRBV6-5
ASSSLRGATGELF
>-|TRBV4-3
ASSQDRLRTQY
>TRBD2|TRBV12-3/TRBV12-4
ASSLGASGAYEQY
>TRBD1|TRBV7-2
ASSLGQGADTQY
>TRBD1|TRBV7-9
ASSLLTGFFNEQF
>TRBD2|TRBV5-1
ASSSSIAGPPDTQY
>-|TRBV7-6
ASSSIRLNHEQF
>-|TRBV3-1
ASSQPSLETQY
>TRBD1|TRBV5-1
ASSSGTGHSSYNSPLH
>-|TRBV12-3/TRBV12-4
ASSRPETQETQY
>TRBD1|TRBV28
ASSHSPGTGGLDTQY
>TRBD1|TRBV10-3
AISDRGANYGYT
>-|TRBV27
ASSLARGFSGANVLT
>-|TRBV4-2
ASSQGSEEETQY
>-|TRBV6-1
ASSQRASTDTQY
>-|TRBV3-1
ASSQGGGNTIY
>TRBD1|TRBV5-4
ASSRDRVMGTQY
>-|TRBV20-1
SARGPSEKLF
>-|TRBV6-1
ASSVRSAETQY
>TRBD1|TRBV6-2/TRBV6-3
ASSFSRGRNTEAF
>-|TRBV5-1
ASSLLQGLYNEQF
>-|TRBV3-1
ASSQSRSEAF
>TRBD2|TRBV5-1
ASSVGGAADTQY
>TRBD2|TRBV4-1
ASRGLASGEQF
>-|TRBV5-1
ASSLVEVGANEQF
>TRBD1|TRBV3-1
ASSQGVRLRQGYNYGYT